The 4 T cell receptor beta chains below come from one sample, sequenced in a study of Graves' ophthalmopathy and Graves' hyperthyroidism. RNA transcripts were the source from which TCR beta CDR3 regions were amplified. Investigators did first-round RT-PCR with HTBI primers, then second-round multiplex PCR. TCRdb recomputed calls from the multiplex PCR reads with MiXCR, one row per CDR3 protein. The table shows over a million distinct CDR3 sequences, with about two fifths occurring only once. The sample comprised peripheral blood or thyroid tissue (not recorded which). These receptors all stem from an adult man with Graves' hyperthyroidism.

This chain connects TRBV20-1 to TRBJ1-1; 9 bases are a match to TRBD1. CDR3 length equals 15 residues. V trimming: 0 bases; J trimming: 1 base; junction bases outside the gene matches: 3. The germline CDR1 and CDR2 sequences are DFQATT and SNEGSKA (reference sequence). The CDR3 loop is CSARDWGQGNTEAFF. The CDR3 DNA reads as TGCAGTGCTAGAGATTGGGGACAGGGGAACACTGAAGCTTTCTTT.

This clonotype was detected many times. The chain combines TRBV10-3 with TRBJ1-2; 9 positions match TRBD1. Per the germline V gene, CDR1 is ENHRY and CDR2 is SYGVKD. This CDR3 is built from 14 residues. V was clipped by 4 bases and J by 4 bases; unmatched bases: 4. The CDR3 loop is CAISGGQGFYGYTF. CDR3 DNA: TGTGCCATCAGTGGGGGACAGGGCTTCTATGGCTACACCTTC.

The table lists this clonotype with many counts. This rearrangement joins TRBV11-2 to TRBJ2-7, with D perhaps assigned TRBD1 or TRBD2 (6 bases each). Trimming pared 5 bases from V and 2 bases from J, leaving 16 bases between. The CDR3 loop spans 15 amino acids. CDR1 is SGHAT and CDR2 is FQNNGV in the germline V gene. This chain's CDR3 is CASSDRRGNPYEQYF. In DNA, the CDR3 is TGTGCCAGCAGCGACAGGAGGGGCAACCCCTACGAGCAGTACTTC. Using reference TRBV11-2 and TRBJ2-7 for the parts outside the CDR3, the full variable domain is EAGVAQSPRYKIIEKRQSVAFWCNPISGHATLYWYQQILGQGPKLLIQFQNNGVVDDSQLPKDRFSAERLKGVDSTLKIQPAKLEDSAVYLCASSDRRGNPYEQYFGPGTRLTVT.

This clonotype showed up many times. V and J are TRBV10-3 and TRBJ1-1; D is possibly TRBD1 (5 bases). The CDR3 is made up of 12 amino acids. Per germline, CDR1 ENHRY and CDR2 SYGVKD. Trimming took 5 bases from V and 5 from J, leaving 9 bases between them. The CDR3, as DNA: TGTGCCATCAGTAGATCAGGGACTGAAGCTTTCTTT. This sequence encodes CAISRSGTEAFF.